Each of the 26 T cell receptor beta chains below was sequenced from the same sample in a study of OX40 agonist ivuxolimab in advanced cancers. Sequenced by immunoSEQ multiplex PCR; TCRdb stores in-frame clones only, minus some. This repertoire shows roughly 90,000 clones, about 90% found once; its top ten account for 8.7%. The sample here was CD4+ or CD8+ T cells sorted from blood, taken in a trial of the OX40 agonist ivuxolimab. Source of these receptors: an adult with an advanced solid tumor such as melanoma, head and neck, liver or kidney cancer.

This rearrangement joins TRBV30 to TRBJ2-7; TRBD1 matches 10 bases. The V segment lost 5 bases and the J segment 3 bases; nucleotides outside the gene matches: 13. The germline gives CDR1 GTSNPN, CDR2 SVGIG (reference sequence). This CDR3 comprises 16 residues. The CDR3 here is CAWCPTTGTGDYEQYF. The CDR3 DNA reads TGTGCCTGGTGCCCCACGACCGGGACAGGGGACTACGAGCAGTACTTC.

This clone turned up a few times. V gene TRBV5-1 combines with J gene TRBJ2-3; 9 nucleotides line up with TRBD2. The CDR3 sequence is 15 residues long. After removal of 9 bases from V and 3 bases from J, the junction contained 11 bases not matched to a gene. Germline V gene lookup returns CDR1 SGHRS and CDR2 YFSETQ. The CDR3 here is CATGLAGEFTDTQYF. The DNA for the CDR3 is TGCGCCACCGGCTTAGCGGGAGAATTTACAGATACGCAGTATTTT.

CDR3 in amino acids: CASSLERASPYEQYF. The CDR3, as DNA: TGTGCCAGCAGCTTAGAAAGGGCGAGTCCCTACGAGCAGTACTTC. V and J are TRBV11-3 and TRBJ2-7; D unresolved. This CDR3 contains 15 residues. V was cut by 0 bases and J by 2 bases, with 11 bases left in between. Germline values: CDR1 SGHNT, CDR2 YENEEA.

The chain carries TRBV6-5 and TRBJ2-1; 9 bases are a match to TRBD2. This CDR3 is 15 amino acids long. Losses at the gene ends were 2 bases for V and 2 bases for J; bases not matched to a gene: 1. Germline-derived CDR1 and CDR2 are MNHEY and SVGAGI. The CDR3 loop reads CASSYRTSAYNEQFF. For the CDR3, the DNA is TGTGCCAGCAGTTACCGGACTAGCGCCTACAATGAGCAGTTCTTC.

This rearrangement joins TRBV29-1 to TRBJ2-3; tentatively, D is TRBD2 (6 bases). The CDR3 loop spans 13 amino acids. V gave up 7 bases and J gave up 1 base, with 12 bases separating them. Per the germline V gene, CDR1 is SQVTM and CDR2 is ANQGSEA. CDR3 amino acids: CSDGSVGTDTQYF. CDR3 nucleotides: TGCAGCGACGGGAGCGTCGGCACAGATACGCAGTATTTT.

This rearrangement joins TRBV4-1 to TRBJ1-1, with D unresolved. Germline assignment: CDR1 MGHRA and CDR2 YSYEKL. The CDR3 extends over 14 amino acids. The V end lost 0 bases, the J end lost 2 bases, and 7 bases lay between the germline ends. CDR3 bases: TGCGCCAGCAGCCAAGATATTGCCAACACTGAAGCTTTCTTT. Its protein is CASSQDIANTEAFF.

The chain recombines TRBV27 with TRBJ2-1; 11 bases map to TRBD2. After removal of 9 bases from V and 4 bases from J, the junction contained 5 bases not matched to a gene. The CDR3 runs to 14 residues. Germline CDR1 MNHEY, CDR2 SMNVEV (reference sequence). Written as DNA, the CDR3 is TGTGCCAGTGGACTAGCGGGTAATTACAATGAGCAGTTCTTC. Translating gives CASGLAGNYNEQFF.

This chain uses TRBV4-1 with TRBJ2-1, with TRBD2 matching over 9 bases. CDR1 is MGHRA and CDR2 is YSYEKL in the germline V gene. V shed 4 bases, J shed 8 bases, and the junction held 12 bases outside the gene matches. This CDR3 is 16 amino acids long. CDR3 in DNA: TGCGCCAGCAGCCTTGGACGGACTAGCGTCATCGATGAGCAGTTCTTC. Protein: CASSLGRTSVIDEQFF.

This clone was observed a single time. The chain carries TRBV11-2 and TRBJ1-4; 8 nucleotides line up with TRBD1. This CDR3 region has 17 residues. V dropped 1 base and J dropped 13; count of bases not matched to a gene: 17. The germline gives CDR1 SGHAT, CDR2 FQNNGV. As DNA, the CDR3 is TGTGCCAGCAGCTTAGGTCGAGGACAGGGTCCATCCTGGGGACTGTTTTTT. Its translation is CASSLGRGQGPSWGLFF.

The rearrangement links TRBV7-9 to TRBJ2-7; tentative D call: TRBD2 (6 bases). V dropped 5 bases and J dropped 3 bases, with 11 bases sitting between them. Germline values: CDR1 SEHNR, CDR2 FQNEAQ (reference sequence). This CDR3 comprises 13 residues. CDR3 protein: CASSGRGNYEQYF. The DNA for the CDR3 is TGTGCCAGCAGCGGCCGGGGGAACTACGAGCAGTACTTC. The full variable domain, with the rest looked up from reference TRBV7-9 and TRBJ2-7, is DTGVSQNPRHKITKRGQNVTFRCDPISEHNRLYWYRQTLGQGPEFLTYFQNEAQLEKSRLLSDRFSAERPKGSFSTLEIQRTEQGDSAMYLCASSGRGNYEQYFGPGTRLTVT.

The chain links TRBV7-9 to TRBJ1-1; no clear D. The CDR3 consists of 13 residues. V was pared by 4 bases and J by 6 bases, with 12 bases between. Germline CDR1 SEHNR, CDR2 FQNEAQ (reference sequence). CDR3 DNA: TGTGCCAGCAGCTCACTAGAAATCGCTGAAGCTTTCTTT. Its translation is CASSSLEIAEAFF.

J is TRBJ2-1 and V is TRBV15; D may correspond to TRBD1 or TRBD2 (6 bases each). V was shortened by 6 bases and J by 10 bases, with 16 bases between the two germline ends. Germline assignment: CDR1 LNHNV and CDR2 YYDKDF (reference sequence). The CDR3 runs to 13 residues. As DNA, the CDR3 is TGTGCCACCAGAGTGGGGGGCGCCGTGGAGCAGTTCTTC. It codes for CATRVGGAVEQFF.

The chain couples TRBV9 to TRBJ2-5; 12 bases agree with TRBD2. V lost 2 bases and J lost 5; bases outside the gene matches: 7. This CDR3 contains 16 residues. The germline V gene has CDR1 SGDLS and CDR2 YYNGEE. CDR3 DNA: TGTGCCAGCAGCGTGCGGCTAGCGGGAGGGGGGGAGACCCAGTACTTC. Translated, it gives CASSVRLAGGGETQYF.

The sample holds one count of this clone. The chain combines TRBV5-1 with TRBJ2-1; 14 positions match TRBD2. This CDR3 has 14 residues. Unmatched junction bases numbered 5, after V lost 0 bases and J lost 15 bases. Looked up from germline, CDR1 is SGHRS and CDR2 is YFSETQ. CDR3 in DNA: TGCGCCAGCAGCTTGGGACTAGCGGGAGGGCCGATGTTCTTC. Translation: CASSLGLAGGPMFF.

The table lists this clone with a few counts. This chain links TRBV18 with TRBJ1-3; possibly TRBD1 for D (5 bases). Germline CDR1 is KGHSH and CDR2 is LQKENI. V lost 0 bases and J lost 9, with 6 bases in between. The CDR3 covers 12 residues. Here the CDR3 reads CASSPPGGTIYF. CDR3 DNA: TGTGCCAGCTCACCACCGGGGGGCACCATATATTTT.

The V and J genes are TRBV19 and TRBJ2-2; the D is unclear. Trimming removed 5 bases from V and 3 bases from J, with 10 bases in between. The CDR3 is made up of 14 amino acids. Germline CDR1 reads LNHDA; CDR2 reads SQIVND (reference sequence). Here the CDR3 reads CASSQDPDTGELFF. Here the CDR3 DNA reads TGTGCCAGTAGTCAGGACCCGGACACCGGGGAGCTGTTTTTT. Looking up the rest from reference TRBV19 and TRBJ2-2 gives the full variable domain: DGGITQSPKYLFRKEGQNVTLSCEQNLNHDAMYWYRQDPGQGLRLIYYSQIVNDFQKGDIAEGYSVSREKKESFPLTVTSAQKNPTAFYLCASSQDPDTGELFFGEGSRLTVL.

CDR3 nucleotides: TGTGCCAGCAGCTTTACCATCTCCGGATATTACGAGCAGTACTTC. Translating it yields CASSFTISGYYEQYF. This chain connects TRBV7-2 to TRBJ2-7; no definite D call. This CDR3 is built from 15 residues. Trimming took 3 bases from V and 4 from J, leaving 16 bases between them. Germline CDR1 SGHTA, CDR2 FQGNSA.

The chain has TRBV6-1 and TRBJ1-4; a weak D match, TRBD1 (5 bases). The CDR3 length is 12 residues. From germline, CDR1 is MNHNS and CDR2 SASEGT. Trimming shortened V by 2 bases and J by 7 bases, and 5 bases separated the two germline ends. The CDR3 spells CASSETGEKLFF. Written as DNA, the CDR3 is TGTGCCAGCAGTGAAACAGGTGAAAAACTGTTTTTT.

This clone has only one observation. The rearrangement joins TRBV10-3 to TRBJ1-1; 8 nucleotides line up with TRBD1. Germline V gene data show CDR1 as ENHRY and CDR2 as SYGVKD. V trimming: 2 bases; J trimming: 0 bases; junction bases outside the gene matches: 2. The CDR3 runs 15 residues. CDR3: CAISEGTGMNTEAFF. As DNA, the CDR3 is TGTGCCATCAGTGAGGGGACAGGCATGAACACTGAAGCTTTCTTT.

The chain carries TRBV9 and TRBJ2-2; D remains ambiguous. The CDR3 spans 13 residues. Trimming took off 5 bases at V and 4 bases at J, with 9 bases between the two ends. Looked up from germline, CDR1 is SGDLS and CDR2 is YYNGEE. As DNA, the CDR3 is TGTGCCAGCAGTGAAGCTGGCACCGGGGAGCTGTTTTTT. It encodes CASSEAGTGELFF.

The V gene is TRBV10-3, the J gene TRBJ1-1; 7 positions agree with TRBD1. This CDR3 comprises 14 residues. In germline, CDR1 is ENHRY, CDR2 SYGVKD. The trim removed 4 bases at V and 1 base at J, leaving 3 bases unmatched. The CDR3 sequence is CAISGTGTNTEAFF. In DNA, the CDR3 is TGTGCCATCAGTGGGACAGGCACGAACACTGAAGCTTTCTTT.

V is TRBV6-5 and J is TRBJ1-1, with D possibly TRBD1 on 5 matching bases. Germline CDR1 MNHEY, CDR2 SVGAGI. The V and J ends lost 7 bases and 1 base respectively, with 7 bases between them. The CDR3 runs to 12 residues. The CDR3 coding sequence is TGTGCCAGCAACGACAGGAACACTGAAGCTTTCTTT. Its translation: CASNDRNTEAFF.

The chain combines TRBV7-6 with TRBJ2-7; unclear D gene. V was shortened by 4 bases and J by 2 bases, with 12 bases between the two germline ends. The V gene's germline CDR1 is SGHVS and CDR2 FNYEAQ. The CDR3 has 14 amino acids. CDR3 sequence (DNA): TGTGCCAGCAGCTCGTCGGGTCCCACCTACGAGCAGTACTTC. It codes for CASSSSGPTYEQYF.

The gene calls are TRBV9 and TRBJ2-2; 7 nucleotides agree with TRBD2. V was pared by 4 bases and J by 1 base, with 1 base of the junction left unmatched. Germline lookup yields CDR1 SGDLS and CDR2 YYNGEE. This CDR3 has 14 residues. This chain's CDR3 is CASSSSGNTGELFF. In DNA form, the CDR3 reads TGTGCCAGCAGCTCTAGCGGGAACACCGGGGAGCTGTTTTTT.

The chain recombines TRBV6-6 with TRBJ1-3; D call uncertain. This CDR3 is built from 14 residues. The germline V and J ends were trimmed by 7 bases and 2 bases, with 12 bases remaining between them. The V gene's germline CDR1 is MNHNY and CDR2 SVGAGI (reference sequence). The CDR3 protein is CASTVAGAGNTIYF. CDR3 sequence (DNA): TGTGCCAGCACGGTAGCGGGAGCTGGAAACACCATATATTTT.

This chain uses TRBV6-1 with TRBJ2-5; possible D gene TRBD2, 6 bases. The J call is uncertain, as TRBJ2-7 better fits the DNA end. The CDR3 is made up of 15 amino acids. Per the germline V gene, CDR1 is MNHNS and CDR2 is SASEGT. CDR3 in DNA: TGTGCCAGCAGTGAAGCGAAAGCGGGCCCCTACGAGCAGTACTTC. Its translation: CASSEAKAGPYEQYF.